This TCR beta chain was recorded in a study of CD8 T cells in ankylosing spondylitis. This clonotype was seen a handful of times. Its antigen is currently unknown. General study points: As reported, disease-linked clones showed significant enrichment in matched ankylosing spondylitis synovial fluid. Relatively scarce in peripheral blood, disease-linked clones were CD8+. In ankylosing spondylitis blood, a motif of about eight highly homologous TCR beta variants appeared characteristic. There were earlier reports of some motif variants in reactive arthritis synovial fluid and blood.

Researchers built TCR beta libraries using quantitative 5'-RACE with molecular barcodes. MiXCR, applied by TCRdb to the 5' RACE reads, yields one record per CDR3 protein. This sample has under 850,000 distinct CDR3 sequences, with roughly 19% found just once. V was clipped by 2 bases and J by 2 bases, with 12 bases between them. The CDR3 is made up of 14 amino acids. CDR1 and CDR2 from the germline V gene are DFQATT and SNEGSKA (reference sequence). The sequence was obtained from a male donor with ankylosing spondylitis. The chain is built from TRBV20-1 and TRBJ1-2; D not resolved. Sequencing was done on a sample of blood, either unsorted or a sorted T cell fraction (not recorded which). The CDR3 nucleotides are TGCAGTGCTAGAAACCCAACAGAGAACTATGGCTACACCTTC. It specifies CSARNPTENYGYTF.